The subject of this entry is one T cell receptor (beta chain). The antigen is not known. This specimen comes from a study of T-cell memory formation after mild COVID-19. TCRdb reanalysed the 5' RACE reads using MiXCR and keeps one entry per CDR3 protein. The data show fewer than 700,000 distinct CDR3 sequences, approximately 19% seen once. The length of the CDR3 is 15 residues. The study's findings and limits: Still unconfirmed is whether the second-wave clones peaking on day 37 recognized SARS-CoV-2. Largely, contracting CD4+ clones fell within CM and EM, and contracting CD8+ clones within EMRA.

Sequencing was carried out using PBMCs or a T cell subset sorted from them (not recorded which). The sequence derives from an adult woman who had mild COVID-19 (a few samples of this study predate the infection). Cell type and time point are not known. The chain combines TRBV21-1 with TRBJ2-7; the table calls TRBD2, which could not be checked here. TRBV21-1 is flagged as a pseudogene. In DNA form, the CDR3 reads TGTGCCAGCAGCCTCCATAGGGCCGTGCCCCACGAGCAGTACTTC. Translating gives CASSLHRAVPHEQYF.